This record covers a single TCR beta chain. The data were obtained in a study of cytomegalovirus exposure and HLA in healthy donors. Primers included in the PCR were 60 Vbeta and 13 Jbeta primers. Authors' analysis steps: Later analysis identified around 85 million unique TCR beta chains, around 10 million shared. The repertoire was sequenced with immunoSEQ multiplex PCR; TCRdb's copy has only in-frame clones and lacks some. The DNA gave D and trimming, while V, J and clone size come from that table. The table has about 59,000 clones, under 80% seen once. Germline V gene lookup returns CDR1 MGHDK and CDR2 SYGVNS. The CDR3 sequence is 16 residues long. V lost 4 bases to trimming and J lost 2 bases, with 15 bases between them.

The chain couples TRBV25-1 to TRBJ2-1; D perhaps matches TRBD1 (6 bases). What was sequenced was PBMCs. This TCR was sampled from a man under 40 in good health and CMV-seropositive. CDR3: CASSGQDESPYNEQFF. In nucleotides, the CDR3 is TGTGCCAGCAGTGGACAGGACGAGAGCCCCTACAATGAGCAGTTCTTC.